This record covers a single T cell receptor (beta chain). TCR beta libraries used about 2 micrograms of DNA from cryopreserved PBMCs. Sequencing used immunoSEQ multiplex PCR; TCRdb keeps in-frame clones, though not all of them. This sample has around 310,000 clones; about 77% occur once, and the top ten carry about 6.7%. The data stem from a study of cytotoxic CD8 clonotypes in ibrutinib-treated CLL. CDR1 and CDR2 (germline): SGDLS, YYNGEE. Trimming cost V 3 bases and J 8 bases, with 17 bases left between them. The CDR3 runs 14 residues. V gene TRBV9 combines with J gene TRBJ1-2, with TRBD1 as a possible D gene (6 bases). The sequence came from a human donor with chronic lymphocytic leukemia. This material consisted of PBMCs, taken before ibrutinib treatment. Here the CDR3 DNA reads TGTGCCAGCAGCGAAAACAGGGCCGAGTTGGGCTACACCTTC. It translates to CASSENRAELGYTF.